The 4 T cell receptor beta chains in this list originate from one sample, sequenced in a study of T-cell memory formation after mild COVID-19. A single record per CDR3 protein comes from TCRdb applying MiXCR to the 5' RACE reads. Counted here are 300,000 to 400,000 distinct CDR3 sequences, under 15% occurring once; the ten biggest clones make up roughly 23%. Sequenced sample: PBMCs or a T cell subset sorted from them (not recorded which). These receptors were taken from a man younger than 30 who had mild COVID-19 (a few samples of this study predate the infection). Cell type and time point are not known.

The V call is TRBV7-6, the J call TRBJ1-1; D is undetermined. The V gene lost 1 base and the J gene lost 6 bases, with 9 bases spanning the gap. Germline CDR1 SGHVS, CDR2 FNYEAQ. This CDR3 comprises 13 residues. In DNA form, the CDR3 reads TGTGCCAGCAGCTTAGGCTTTGGGGCTGAAGCTTTCTTT. Amino acid sequence: CASSLGFGAEAFF.

The chain joins TRBV29-1 to TRBJ2-2; D is uncertain. The CDR3 length is 13 residues. V was shortened by 1 base and J by 0 bases, with 3 bases between the two germline ends. Germline V lookup: CDR1 SQVTM, CDR2 ANQGSEA. CDR3 in amino acids: CSVEVTNTGELFF. DNA for the CDR3: TGCAGCGTTGAAGTTACGAACACCGGGGAGCTGTTTTTT.

The chain has TRBV12-5 and TRBJ2-3; possible D gene TRBD1, 6 bases. The V gene's germline CDR1 is LGHNT and CDR2 FRNRAP. Trimming cost V 1 base and J 14 bases, with 10 bases left between them. CDR3 length: 11 amino acids. The CDR3, as DNA: TGTGCTAGTGGTTTGGGACAGGCCCCGTATTTT. Translated, it gives CASGLGQAPYF.

In this sample, this clonotype turned up a few times. J is TRBJ2-3 and V is TRBV7-8, with no clear D. CDR3 length: 15 residues. The germline gives CDR1 SGHVS, CDR2 FQNEAQ. The germline V and J ends were trimmed by 1 base and 3 bases, with 11 bases remaining between them. The CDR3: CASSLVSGRTDTQYF. The DNA of the CDR3 is TGTGCCAGCAGCTTAGTGTCAGGACGTACAGATACGCAGTATTTT.